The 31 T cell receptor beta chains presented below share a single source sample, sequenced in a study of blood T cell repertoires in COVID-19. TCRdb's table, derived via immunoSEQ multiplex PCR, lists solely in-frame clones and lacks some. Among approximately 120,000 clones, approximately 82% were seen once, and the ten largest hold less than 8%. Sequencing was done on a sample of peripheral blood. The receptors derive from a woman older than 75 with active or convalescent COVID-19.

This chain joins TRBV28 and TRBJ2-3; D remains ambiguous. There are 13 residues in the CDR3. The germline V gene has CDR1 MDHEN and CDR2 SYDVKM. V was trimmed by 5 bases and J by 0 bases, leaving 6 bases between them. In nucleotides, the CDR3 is TGTGCCAGCAGTCACATTAGCACAGATACGCAGTATTTT. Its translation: CASSHISTDTQYF. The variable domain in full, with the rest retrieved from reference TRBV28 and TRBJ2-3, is DVKVTQSSRYLVKRTGEKVFLECVQDMDHENMFWYRQDPGLGLRLIYFSYDVKMKEKGDIPEGYSVSREKKERFSLILESASTNQTSMYLCASSHISTDTQYFGPGTRLTVL.

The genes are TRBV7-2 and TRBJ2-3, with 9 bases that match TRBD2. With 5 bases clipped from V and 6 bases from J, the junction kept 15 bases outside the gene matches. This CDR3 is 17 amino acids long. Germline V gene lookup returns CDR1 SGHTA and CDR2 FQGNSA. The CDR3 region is CASSRGVSGSRSDTQYF. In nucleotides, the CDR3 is TGTGCCAGCAGCCGGGGGGTTAGCGGGAGCCGATCGGATACGCAGTATTTT.

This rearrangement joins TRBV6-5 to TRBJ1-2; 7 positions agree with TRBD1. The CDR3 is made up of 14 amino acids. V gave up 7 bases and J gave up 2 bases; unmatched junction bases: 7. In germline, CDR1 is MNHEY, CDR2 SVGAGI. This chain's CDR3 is CASNTNRGNYGYTF. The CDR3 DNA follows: TGTGCCAGCAACACTAACAGGGGCAACTATGGCTACACCTTC.

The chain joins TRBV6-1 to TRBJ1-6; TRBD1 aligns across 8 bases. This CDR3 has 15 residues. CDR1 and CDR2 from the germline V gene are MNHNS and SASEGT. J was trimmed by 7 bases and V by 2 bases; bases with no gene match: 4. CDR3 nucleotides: TGTGCCAGCAGTGAAAGCGGACAGGGCAATTCACCCCTCCACTTT. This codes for CASSESGQGNSPLHF.

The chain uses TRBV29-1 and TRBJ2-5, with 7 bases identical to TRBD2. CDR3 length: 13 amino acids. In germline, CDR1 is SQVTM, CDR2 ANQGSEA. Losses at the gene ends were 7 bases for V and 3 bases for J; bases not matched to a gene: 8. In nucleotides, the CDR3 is TGCAGCGCCCTGGGCGGGGGTAAAGAGACCCAGTACTTC. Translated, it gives CSALGGGKETQYF. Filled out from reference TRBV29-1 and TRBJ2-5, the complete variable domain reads SAVISQKPSRDICQRGTSLTIQCQVDSQVTMMFWYRQQPGQSLTLIATANQGSEATYESGFVIDKFPISRPNLTFSTLTVSNMSPEDSSIYLCSALGGGKETQYFGPGTRLLVL.

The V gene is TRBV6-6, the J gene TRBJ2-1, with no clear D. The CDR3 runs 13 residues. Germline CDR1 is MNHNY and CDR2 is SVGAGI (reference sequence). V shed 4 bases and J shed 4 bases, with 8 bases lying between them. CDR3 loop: CASSLRAYNEQFF. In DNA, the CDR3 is TGTGCCAGCAGTTTACGAGCATACAATGAGCAGTTCTTC.

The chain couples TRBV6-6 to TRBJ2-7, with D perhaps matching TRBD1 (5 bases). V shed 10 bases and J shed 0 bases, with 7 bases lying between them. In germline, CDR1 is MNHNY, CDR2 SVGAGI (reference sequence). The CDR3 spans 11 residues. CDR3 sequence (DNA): TGTGCCACAGGGCCCTCCTACGAGCAGTACTTC. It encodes CATGPSYEQYF.

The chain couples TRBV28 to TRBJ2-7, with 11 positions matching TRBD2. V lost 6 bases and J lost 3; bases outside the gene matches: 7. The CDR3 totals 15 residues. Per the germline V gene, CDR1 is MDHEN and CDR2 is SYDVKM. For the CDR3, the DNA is TGTGCCAGCAGGGTAGCGGGAGGGCCAAGCTACGAGCAGTACTTC. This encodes CASRVAGGPSYEQYF.

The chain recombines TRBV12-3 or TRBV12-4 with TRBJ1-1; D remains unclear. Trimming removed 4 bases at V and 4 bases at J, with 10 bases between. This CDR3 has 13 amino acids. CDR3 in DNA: TGTGCCAGCAGTTCCCAACGGGGCACTGAAGCTTTCTTT. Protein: CASSSQRGTEAFF.

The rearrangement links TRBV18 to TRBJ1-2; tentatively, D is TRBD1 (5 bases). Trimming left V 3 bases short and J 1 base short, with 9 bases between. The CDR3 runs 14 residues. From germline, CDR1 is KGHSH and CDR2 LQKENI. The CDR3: CASSPGAVNYGYTF. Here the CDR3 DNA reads TGTGCCAGCTCACCTGGGGCGGTTAACTATGGCTACACCTTC.

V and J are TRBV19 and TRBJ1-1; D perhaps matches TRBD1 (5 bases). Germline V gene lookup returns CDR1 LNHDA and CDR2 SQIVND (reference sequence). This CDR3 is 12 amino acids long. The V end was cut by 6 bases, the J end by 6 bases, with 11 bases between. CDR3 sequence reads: CASSIRQSEAFF. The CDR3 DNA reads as TGTGCCAGTAGCATTAGACAGTCTGAAGCTTTCTTT.

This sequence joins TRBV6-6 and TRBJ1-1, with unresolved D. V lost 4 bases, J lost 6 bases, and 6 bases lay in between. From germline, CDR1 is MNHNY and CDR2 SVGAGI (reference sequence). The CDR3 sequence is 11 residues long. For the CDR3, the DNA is TGTGCCAGCAGTTCTGGGCCTGAAGCTTTCTTT. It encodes CASSSGPEAFF.

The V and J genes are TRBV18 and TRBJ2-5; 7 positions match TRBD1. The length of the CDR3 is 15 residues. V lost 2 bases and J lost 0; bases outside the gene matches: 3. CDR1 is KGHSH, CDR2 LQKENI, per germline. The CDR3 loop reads CASSPTGAYQETQYF. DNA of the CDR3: TGTGCCAGCTCACCAACAGGGGCGTACCAAGAGACCCAGTACTTC.

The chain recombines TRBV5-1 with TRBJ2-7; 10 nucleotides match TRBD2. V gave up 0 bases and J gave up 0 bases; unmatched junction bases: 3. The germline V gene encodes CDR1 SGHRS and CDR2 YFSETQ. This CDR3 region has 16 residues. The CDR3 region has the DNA TGCGCCAGCAGCTTGGGGTCTAGCGGGAGCTCCTACGAGCAGTACTTC. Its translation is CASSLGSSGSSYEQYF.

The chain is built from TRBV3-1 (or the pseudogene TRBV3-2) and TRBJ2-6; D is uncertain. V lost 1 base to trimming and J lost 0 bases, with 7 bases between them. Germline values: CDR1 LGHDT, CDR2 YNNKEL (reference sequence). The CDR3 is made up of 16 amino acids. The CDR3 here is CASSQAYPSGANVLTF. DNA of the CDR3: TGTGCCAGCAGCCAAGCCTACCCCTCTGGGGCCAACGTCCTGACTTTC.

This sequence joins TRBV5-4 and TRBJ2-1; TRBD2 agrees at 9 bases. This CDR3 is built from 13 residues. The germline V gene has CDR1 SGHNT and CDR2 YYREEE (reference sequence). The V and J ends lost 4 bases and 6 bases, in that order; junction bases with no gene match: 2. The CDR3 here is CASSRGLANEQFF. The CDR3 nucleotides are TGTGCCAGCAGCCGGGGACTAGCCAATGAGCAGTTCTTC.

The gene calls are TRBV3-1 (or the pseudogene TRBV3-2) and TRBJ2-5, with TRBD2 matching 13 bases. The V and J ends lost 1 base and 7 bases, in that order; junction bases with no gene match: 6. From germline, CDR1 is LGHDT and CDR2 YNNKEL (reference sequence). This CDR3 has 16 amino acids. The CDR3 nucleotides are TGTGCCAGCAGCCAAGCCGGGACTAGCGGGGTTCTGACCCAGTACTTC. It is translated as CASSQAGTSGVLTQYF.

In nucleotides, the CDR3 is TGTGCCAGCAGTCCGACAGGGATGTACGAGCAGTACTTC. Amino acid sequence: CASSPTGMYEQYF. The chain couples TRBV12-3 or TRBV12-4 to TRBJ2-7; 7 bases agree with TRBD1. The CDR3 runs 13 residues. V shed 5 bases and J 4 bases; nucleotides not matched to a gene: 5.

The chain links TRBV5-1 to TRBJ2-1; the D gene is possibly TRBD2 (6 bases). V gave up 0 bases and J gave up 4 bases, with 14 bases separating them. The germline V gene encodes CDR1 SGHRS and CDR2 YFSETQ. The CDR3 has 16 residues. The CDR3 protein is CASSLEGMGGYNEQFF. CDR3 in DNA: TGCGCCAGCAGCTTGGAGGGAATGGGGGGTTACAATGAGCAGTTCTTC.

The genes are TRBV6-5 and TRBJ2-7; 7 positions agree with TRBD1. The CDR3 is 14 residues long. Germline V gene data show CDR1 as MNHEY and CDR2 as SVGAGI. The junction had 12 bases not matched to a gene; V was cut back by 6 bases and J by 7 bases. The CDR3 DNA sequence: TGTGCCAGCAGCCGTCAACTAACAGGGGAGGAGCAGTACTTC. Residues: CASSRQLTGEEQYF.

The CDR3 DNA is TGTGCCAGCAGGGGGAGGGTAGAGACCCAGTACTTC. Its translation: CASRGRVETQYF. The chain recombines TRBV2 with TRBJ2-5, with TRBD2 identical over 7 bases. V trimming: 6 bases; J trimming: 4 bases; junction bases outside the gene matches: 2. CDR3 size: 12 residues. Germline V gene sequence: CDR1 SNHLY, CDR2 FYNNEI.

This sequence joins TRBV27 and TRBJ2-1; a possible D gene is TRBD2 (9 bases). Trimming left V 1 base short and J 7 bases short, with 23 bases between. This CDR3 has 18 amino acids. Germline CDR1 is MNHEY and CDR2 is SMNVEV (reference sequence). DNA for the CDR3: TGTGCCAGCAGTTTATGGCCCCAGGGGGCGGGAGGGAAAAATGAGCAGTTCTTC. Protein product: CASSLWPQGAGGKNEQFF.

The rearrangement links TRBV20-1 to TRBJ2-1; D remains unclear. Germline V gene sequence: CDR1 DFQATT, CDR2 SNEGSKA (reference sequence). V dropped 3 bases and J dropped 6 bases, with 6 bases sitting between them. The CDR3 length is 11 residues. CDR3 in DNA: TGCAGTGCTAGTGTACTCAATGAGCAGTTCTTC. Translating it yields CSASVLNEQFF.

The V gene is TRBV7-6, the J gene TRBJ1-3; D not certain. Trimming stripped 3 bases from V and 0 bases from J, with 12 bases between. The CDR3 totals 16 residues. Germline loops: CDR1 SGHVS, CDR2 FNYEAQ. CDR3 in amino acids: CASSLVAPSSGNTIYF. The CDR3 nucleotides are TGTGCCAGCAGCTTGGTTGCCCCTAGCTCTGGAAACACCATATATTTT.

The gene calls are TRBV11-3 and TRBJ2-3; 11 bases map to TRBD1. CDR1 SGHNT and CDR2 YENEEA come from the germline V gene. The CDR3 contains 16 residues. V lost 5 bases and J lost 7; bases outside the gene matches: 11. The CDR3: CASSLAGTGGTNTQYF. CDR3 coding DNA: TGTGCCAGCAGCCTCGCCGGGACAGGGGGTACAAATACGCAGTATTTT.

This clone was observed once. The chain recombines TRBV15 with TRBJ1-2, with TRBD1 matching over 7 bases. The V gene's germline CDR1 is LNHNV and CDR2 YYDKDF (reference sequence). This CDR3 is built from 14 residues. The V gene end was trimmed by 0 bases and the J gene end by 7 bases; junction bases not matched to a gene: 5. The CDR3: CATSRDSGGGGYTF. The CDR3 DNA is TGTGCCACCAGCAGAGATTCAGGGGGAGGTGGCTACACCTTC.

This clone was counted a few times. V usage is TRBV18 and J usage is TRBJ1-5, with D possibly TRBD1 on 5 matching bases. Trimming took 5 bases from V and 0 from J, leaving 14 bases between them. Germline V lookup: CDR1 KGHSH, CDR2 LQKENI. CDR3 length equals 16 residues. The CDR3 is CASSSRQGNSNQPQHF. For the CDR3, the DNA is TGTGCCAGCTCAAGCCGCCAGGGCAATAGCAATCAGCCCCAGCATTTT.

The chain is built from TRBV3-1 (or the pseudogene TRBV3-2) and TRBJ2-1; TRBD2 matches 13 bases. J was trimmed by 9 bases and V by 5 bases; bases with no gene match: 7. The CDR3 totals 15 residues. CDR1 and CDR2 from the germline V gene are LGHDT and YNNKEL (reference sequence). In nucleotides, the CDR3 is TGTGCCAGCAGCTGGACTAGCGGGAGTAAAGGTGAGCAGTTCTTC. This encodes CASSWTSGSKGEQFF.

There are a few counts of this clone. The CDR3 coding sequence is TGTGCCAGCAGTCGACAGGGGAGTTACAATGAGCAGTTCTTC. Amino acid sequence: CASSRQGSYNEQFF. The rearrangement joins TRBV6-2 or TRBV6-3 to TRBJ2-1, with 8 bases that match TRBD1. Germline V CDR1 and CDR2: MNHEY, SVGEGT. V lost 5 bases to trimming and J lost 4 bases; unmatched junction nucleotides: 4. This CDR3 region has 14 residues.

The CDR3 spells CASSLAGQHNQPQHF. CDR3 bases: TGTGCCAGCAGCTTGGCGGGACAGCACAATCAGCCCCAGCATTTT. This chain links TRBV5-4 with TRBJ1-5, with 7 bases that match TRBD1. Germline loops: CDR1 SGHNT, CDR2 YYREEE (reference sequence). V was clipped by 0 bases and J by 3 bases; unmatched bases: 3. The CDR3 contains 15 residues.

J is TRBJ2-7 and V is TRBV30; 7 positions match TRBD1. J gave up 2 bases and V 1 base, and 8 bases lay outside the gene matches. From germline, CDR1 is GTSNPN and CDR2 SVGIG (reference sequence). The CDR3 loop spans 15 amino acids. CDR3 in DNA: TGTGCCTGGAGTGGCGGACAGGCAGCAGCCTACGAGCAGTACTTC. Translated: CAWSGGQAAAYEQYF.